This T cell receptor beta chain came from a study of blood T cell repertoires in COVID-19. Measured with immunoSEQ multiplex PCR; TCRdb has only the in-frame clones, and not every one. The profile covers about 160,000 clones, with about 80% appearing a single time and 22% taken by the ten largest. The CDR3 is 11 amino acids. The ends were cut back, 6 bases at V and 6 bases at J, with 12 bases in the middle. Germline CDR1 DFQATT, CDR2 SNEGSKA (reference sequence). This receptor was identified in a woman older than 75 with acute or convalescent COVID-19. Sequenced: peripheral blood. This rearrangement joins TRBV20-1 to TRBJ2-7, with D perhaps matching TRBD2 (5 bases). The CDR3 region is CSASGLLEQYF. CDR3 coding DNA: TGCAGTGCGTCAGGACTGCTCGAGCAGTACTTC.